This T cell receptor beta chain is drawn from a study of cytomegalovirus exposure and HLA in healthy donors. Points on this clone: Its antigen remains unknown.

Study observations and caveats: Across donors, most TCRs were seen rarely, yet some public ones were widespread.

PCR primers comprised 60 Vbeta and 13 Jbeta primers. Only in-frame clones appear in the TCRdb table, and some are missing; sequencing was by immunoSEQ multiplex PCR. The data contain about 110,000 clones, roughly 15% of them singletons. V lost 3 bases to trimming and J lost 6 bases, with 11 bases between them. From germline, CDR1 is LNHDA and CDR2 SQIVND (reference sequence). The CDR3 length is 13 residues. Sequenced sample: PBMCs. This chain connects TRBV19 to TRBJ1-1; D uncertain. This TCR came from a female donor in good health and CMV-seronegative. The CDR3 is CASSIEGGSEAFF. Written as DNA, the CDR3 is TGTGCCAGTAGTATCGAGGGTGGTTCTGAAGCTTTCTTT.